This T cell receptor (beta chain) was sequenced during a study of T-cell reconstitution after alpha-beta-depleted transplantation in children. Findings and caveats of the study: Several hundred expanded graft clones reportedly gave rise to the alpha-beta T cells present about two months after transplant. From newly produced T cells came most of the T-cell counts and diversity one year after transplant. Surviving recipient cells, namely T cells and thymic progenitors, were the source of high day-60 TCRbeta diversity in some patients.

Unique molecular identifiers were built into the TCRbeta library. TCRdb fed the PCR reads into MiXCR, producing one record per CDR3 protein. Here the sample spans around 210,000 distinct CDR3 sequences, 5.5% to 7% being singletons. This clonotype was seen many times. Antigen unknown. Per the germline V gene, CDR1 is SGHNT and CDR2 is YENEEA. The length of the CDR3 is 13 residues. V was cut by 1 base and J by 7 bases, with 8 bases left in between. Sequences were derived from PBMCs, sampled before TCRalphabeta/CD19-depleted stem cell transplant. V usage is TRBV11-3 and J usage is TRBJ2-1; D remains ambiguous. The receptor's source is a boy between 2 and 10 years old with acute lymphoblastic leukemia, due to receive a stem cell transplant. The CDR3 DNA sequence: TGTGCCAGCAGCTTAGGTGGGGTAAATGAGCAGTTCTTC. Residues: CASSLGGVNEQFF.